This entry describes one T cell receptor (beta chain). The antigen is unknown. Amplification used 60 Vbeta primers and 13 Jbeta primers. Libraries were prepared by immunoSEQ multiplex PCR; TCRdb keeps only in-frame clonotypes and omits some of them. The repertoire consists of under 110,000 clones, with over 70% occurring once and the leading ten covering roughly 10%. These data belong to a study of cytomegalovirus exposure and HLA in healthy donors. Study information: A prior study identified approximately 120 million unique TCR beta sequences from 200 million or so T cells. Points from the study as a whole: Rates of TCR association differed by HLA locus in a later analysis, with DRB1 highest and HLA-C lowest. A few chains linked to CMV were shown in vitro to be specific for CMV antigens. Accurate HLA-A and HLA-B prediction from TCR beta sequences was reported for most subjects.

Losses at the gene ends were 3 bases for V and 0 bases for J; bases not matched to a gene: 10. Germline V lookup: CDR1 LNHDA, CDR2 SQIVND (reference sequence). This CDR3 is built from 17 residues. Sequencing input: PBMCs. The clonotype comes from a man between 45 and 60 years old in good health and CMV-seronegative. The J gene is TRBJ2-7, the V gene TRBV19, with TRBD1 identical over 8 bases. The CDR3 nucleotides are TGTGCCAGTAGTATCGGTCAGGGGGCTTATAGCTCCTACGAGCAGTACTTC. Protein product: CASSIGQGAYSSYEQYF.